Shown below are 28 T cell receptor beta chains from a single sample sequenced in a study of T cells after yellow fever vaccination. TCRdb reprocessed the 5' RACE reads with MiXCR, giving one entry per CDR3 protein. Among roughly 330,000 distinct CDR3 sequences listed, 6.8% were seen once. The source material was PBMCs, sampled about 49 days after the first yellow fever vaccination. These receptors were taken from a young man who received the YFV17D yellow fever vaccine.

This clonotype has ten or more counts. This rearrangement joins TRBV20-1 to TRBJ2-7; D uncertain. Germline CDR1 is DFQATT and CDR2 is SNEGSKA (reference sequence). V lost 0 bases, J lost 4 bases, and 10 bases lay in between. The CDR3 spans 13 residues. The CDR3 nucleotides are TGCAGTGCTAGAGAGAGGACGGATTACGAGCAGTACTTC. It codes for CSARERTDYEQYF.

The CDR3 coding sequence is TGTGCCAGCAGTTACGGGGACAGCACCAACACTGAAGCTTTCTTT. Protein: CASSYGDSTNTEAFF. The chain employs TRBV6-2 or TRBV6-3 and TRBJ1-1; 7 bases match TRBD1. Per the germline V gene, CDR1 is MNHEY and CDR2 is SVGEGT. The CDR3 sequence is 15 residues long. The V and J ends lost 2 bases and 2 bases, in that order; junction bases with no gene match: 5.

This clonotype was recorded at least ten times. The CDR3 DNA is TGTGCCAGCAGTTGGGGTAGCTCTGGGGCCAACGTCCTGACTTTC. Translated, it gives CASSWGSSGANVLTF. The chain joins TRBV12-3 or TRBV12-4 to TRBJ2-6; D remains unclear. Trimming removed 4 bases at V and 0 bases at J, with 7 bases between. The CDR3 totals 15 residues.

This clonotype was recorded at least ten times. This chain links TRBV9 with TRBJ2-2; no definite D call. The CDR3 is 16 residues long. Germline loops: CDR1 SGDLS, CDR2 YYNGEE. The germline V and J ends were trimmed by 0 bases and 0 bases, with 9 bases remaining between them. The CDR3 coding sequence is TGTGCCAGCAGCGTAGGGGAACAGCCGAACACCGGGGAGCTGTTTTTT. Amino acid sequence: CASSVGEQPNTGELFF.

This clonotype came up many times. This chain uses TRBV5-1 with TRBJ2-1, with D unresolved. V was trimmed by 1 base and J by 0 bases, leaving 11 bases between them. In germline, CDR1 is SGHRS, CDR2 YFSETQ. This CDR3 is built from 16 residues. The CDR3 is CASSLRPDLSYNEQFF. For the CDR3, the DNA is TGCGCCAGCAGCTTGCGTCCTGACCTCTCCTACAATGAGCAGTTCTTC.

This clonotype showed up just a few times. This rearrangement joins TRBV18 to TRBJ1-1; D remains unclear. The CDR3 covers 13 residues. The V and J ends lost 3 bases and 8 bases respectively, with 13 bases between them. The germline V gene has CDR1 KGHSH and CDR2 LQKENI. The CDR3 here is CASSPPGQVEAFF. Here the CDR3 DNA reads TGTGCCAGCTCACCCCCCGGGCAGGTAGAAGCTTTCTTT.

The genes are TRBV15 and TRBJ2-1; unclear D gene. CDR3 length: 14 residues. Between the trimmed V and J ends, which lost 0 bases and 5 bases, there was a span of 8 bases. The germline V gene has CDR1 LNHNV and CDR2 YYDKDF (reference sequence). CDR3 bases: TGTGCCACCAGCAGAGATGTGCCCAACAATGAGCAGTTCTTC. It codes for CATSRDVPNNEQFF.

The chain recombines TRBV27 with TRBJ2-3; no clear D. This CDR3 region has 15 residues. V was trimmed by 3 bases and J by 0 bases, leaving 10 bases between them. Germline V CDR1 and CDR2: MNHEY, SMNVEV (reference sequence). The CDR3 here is CASSFVGSSTDTQYF. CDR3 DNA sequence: TGTGCCAGCAGTTTTGTTGGCTCTAGCACAGATACGCAGTATTTT.

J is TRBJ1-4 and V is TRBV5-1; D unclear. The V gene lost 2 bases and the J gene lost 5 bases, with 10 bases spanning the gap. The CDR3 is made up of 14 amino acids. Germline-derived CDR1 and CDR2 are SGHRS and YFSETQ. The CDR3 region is CASSFSFGNEKLFF. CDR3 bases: TGCGCCAGCAGCTTCAGTTTTGGGAATGAAAAACTGTTTTTT.

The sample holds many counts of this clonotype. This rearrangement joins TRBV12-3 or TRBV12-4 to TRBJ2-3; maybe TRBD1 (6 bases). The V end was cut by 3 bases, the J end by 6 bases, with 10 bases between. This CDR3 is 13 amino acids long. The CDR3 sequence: CASSFRGGDTQYF. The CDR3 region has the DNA TGTGCCAGCAGTTTCAGGGGCGGTGATACGCAGTATTTT.

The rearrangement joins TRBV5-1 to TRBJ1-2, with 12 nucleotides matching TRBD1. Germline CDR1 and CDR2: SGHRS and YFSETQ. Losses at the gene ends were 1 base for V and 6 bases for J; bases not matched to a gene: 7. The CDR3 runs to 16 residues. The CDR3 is CASSLTGTGGADGYTF. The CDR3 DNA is TGCGCCAGCAGCTTGACCGGGACAGGGGGCGCAGATGGCTACACCTTC.

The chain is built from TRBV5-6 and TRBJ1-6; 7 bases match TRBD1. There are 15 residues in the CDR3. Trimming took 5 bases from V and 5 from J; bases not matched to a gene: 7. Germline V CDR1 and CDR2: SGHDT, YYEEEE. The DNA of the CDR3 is TGTGCCAGCAGTCTGTTCGACAGGGATAATTCACCCCTCCACTTT. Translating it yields CASSLFDRDNSPLHF.

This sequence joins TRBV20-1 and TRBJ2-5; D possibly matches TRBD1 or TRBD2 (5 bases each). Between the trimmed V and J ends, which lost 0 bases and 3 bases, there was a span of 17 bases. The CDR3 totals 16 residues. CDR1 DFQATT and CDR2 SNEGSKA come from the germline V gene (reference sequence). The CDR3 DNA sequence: TGCAGTGCTAGAGATCCCGGCGGGTGGGGGAAAGAGACCCAGTACTTC. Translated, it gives CSARDPGGWGKETQYF.

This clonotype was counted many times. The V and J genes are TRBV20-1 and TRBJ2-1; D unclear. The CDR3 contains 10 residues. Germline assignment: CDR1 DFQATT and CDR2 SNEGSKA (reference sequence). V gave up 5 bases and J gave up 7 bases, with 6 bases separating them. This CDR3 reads CSARLNEQFF. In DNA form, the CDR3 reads TGCAGTGCTCGGTTGAATGAGCAGTTCTTC.

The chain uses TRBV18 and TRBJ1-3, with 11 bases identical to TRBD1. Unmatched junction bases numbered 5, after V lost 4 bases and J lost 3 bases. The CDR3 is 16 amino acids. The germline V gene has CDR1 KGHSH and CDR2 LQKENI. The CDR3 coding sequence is TGTGCCAGCTCACTAGGACAGGGGGCGTATGGAAACACCATATATTTT. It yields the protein CASSLGQGAYGNTIYF.

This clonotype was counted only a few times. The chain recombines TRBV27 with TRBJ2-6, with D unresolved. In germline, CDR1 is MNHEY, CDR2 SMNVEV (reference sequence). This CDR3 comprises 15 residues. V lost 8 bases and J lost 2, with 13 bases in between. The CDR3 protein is CASSTSLAGANVLTF. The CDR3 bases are TGTGCCAGCTCCACATCCCTGGCTGGGGCCAACGTCCTGACTTTC.

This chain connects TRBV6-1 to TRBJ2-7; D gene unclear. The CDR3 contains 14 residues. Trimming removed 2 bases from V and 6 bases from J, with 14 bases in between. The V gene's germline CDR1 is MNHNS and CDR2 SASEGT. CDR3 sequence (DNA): TGTGCCAGCAGTGAATTAGGCTTTAGTCTCGAGCAGTACTTC. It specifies CASSELGFSLEQYF.

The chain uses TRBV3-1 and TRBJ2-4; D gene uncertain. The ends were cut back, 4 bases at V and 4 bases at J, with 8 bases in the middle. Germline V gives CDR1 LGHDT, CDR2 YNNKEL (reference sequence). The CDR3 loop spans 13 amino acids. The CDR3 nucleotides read TGTGCCAGCAGCCCCCGACCGAAAAACATTCAGTACTTC. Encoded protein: CASSPRPKNIQYF.

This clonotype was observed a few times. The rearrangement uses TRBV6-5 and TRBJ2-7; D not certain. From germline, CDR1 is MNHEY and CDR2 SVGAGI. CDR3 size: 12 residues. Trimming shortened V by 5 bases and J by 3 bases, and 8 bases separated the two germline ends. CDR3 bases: TGTGCCAGCAGTCAGGACGGCTACGAGCAGTACGTC. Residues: CASSQDGYEQYV.

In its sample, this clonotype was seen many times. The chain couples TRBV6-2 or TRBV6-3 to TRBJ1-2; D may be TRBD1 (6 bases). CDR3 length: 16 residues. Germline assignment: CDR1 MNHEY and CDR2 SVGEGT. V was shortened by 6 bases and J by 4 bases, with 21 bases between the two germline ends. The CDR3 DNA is TGTGCCAGCAGCCAAGACGGGACAACGGGCTTCTATGGCTACACCTTC. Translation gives CASSQDGTTGFYGYTF.

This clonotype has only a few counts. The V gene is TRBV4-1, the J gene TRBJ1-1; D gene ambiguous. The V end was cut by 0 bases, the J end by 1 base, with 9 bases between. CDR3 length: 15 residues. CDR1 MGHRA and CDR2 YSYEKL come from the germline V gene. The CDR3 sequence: CASSQDRAQNTEAFF. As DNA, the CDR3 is TGCGCCAGCAGCCAAGATCGTGCACAGAACACTGAAGCTTTCTTT.

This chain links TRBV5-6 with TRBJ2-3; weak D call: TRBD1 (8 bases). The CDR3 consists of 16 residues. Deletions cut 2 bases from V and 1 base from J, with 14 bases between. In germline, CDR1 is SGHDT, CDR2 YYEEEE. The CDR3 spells CASSFNRGGGTDTQYF. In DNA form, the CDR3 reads TGTGCCAGCAGCTTCAACAGGGGGGGGGGCACAGATACGCAGTATTTT.

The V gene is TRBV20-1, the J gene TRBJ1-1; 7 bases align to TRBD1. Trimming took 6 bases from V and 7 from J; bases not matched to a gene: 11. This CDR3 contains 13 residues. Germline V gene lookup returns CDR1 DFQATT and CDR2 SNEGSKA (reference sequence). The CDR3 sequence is CSASRQGIIEAFF. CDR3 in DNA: TGCAGTGCAAGCCGACAGGGTATAATTGAAGCTTTCTTT.

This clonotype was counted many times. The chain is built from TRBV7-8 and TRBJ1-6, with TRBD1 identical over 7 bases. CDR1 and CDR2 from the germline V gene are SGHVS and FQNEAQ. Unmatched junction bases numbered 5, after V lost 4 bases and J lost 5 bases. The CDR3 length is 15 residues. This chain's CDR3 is CASSYGQVDNSPLHF. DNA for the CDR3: TGTGCCAGCAGCTACGGACAGGTGGATAATTCACCCCTCCACTTT.

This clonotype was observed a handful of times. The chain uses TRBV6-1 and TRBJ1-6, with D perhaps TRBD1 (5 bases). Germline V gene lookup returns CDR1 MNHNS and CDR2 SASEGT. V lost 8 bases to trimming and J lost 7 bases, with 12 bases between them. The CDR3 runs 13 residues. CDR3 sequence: CASQGTLNSPLHF. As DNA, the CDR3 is TGTGCCAGCCAAGGGACCTTGAATTCACCCCTCCACTTT.

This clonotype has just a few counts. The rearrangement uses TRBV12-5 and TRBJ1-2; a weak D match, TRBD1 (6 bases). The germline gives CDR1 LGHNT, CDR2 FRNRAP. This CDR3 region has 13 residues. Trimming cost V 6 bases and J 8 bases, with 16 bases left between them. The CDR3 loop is CASGWSGVSGYTF. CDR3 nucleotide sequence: TGTGCTAGTGGATGGTCAGGGGTGTCCGGCTACACCTTC.

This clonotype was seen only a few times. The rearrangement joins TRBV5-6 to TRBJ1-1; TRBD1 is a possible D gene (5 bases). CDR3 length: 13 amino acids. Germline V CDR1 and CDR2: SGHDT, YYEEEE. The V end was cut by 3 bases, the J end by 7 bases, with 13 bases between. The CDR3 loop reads CASSSGGMGEAFF. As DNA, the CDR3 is TGTGCCAGCAGCTCGGGGGGTATGGGTGAAGCTTTCTTT. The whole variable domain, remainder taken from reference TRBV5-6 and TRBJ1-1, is DAGVTQSPTHLIKTRGQQVTLRCSPKSGHDTVSWYQQALGQGPQFIFQYYEEEERQRGNFPDRFSGHQFPNYSSELNVNALLLGDSALYLCASSSGGMGEAFFGQGTRLTVV.

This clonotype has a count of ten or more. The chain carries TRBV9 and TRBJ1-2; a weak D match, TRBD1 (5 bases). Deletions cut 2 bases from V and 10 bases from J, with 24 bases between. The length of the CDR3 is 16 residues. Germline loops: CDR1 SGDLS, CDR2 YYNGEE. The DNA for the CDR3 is TGTGCCAGCAGCGTTGTGATTACCGGGACGGCTGACACCTACACCTTC. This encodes CASSVVITGTADTYTF.